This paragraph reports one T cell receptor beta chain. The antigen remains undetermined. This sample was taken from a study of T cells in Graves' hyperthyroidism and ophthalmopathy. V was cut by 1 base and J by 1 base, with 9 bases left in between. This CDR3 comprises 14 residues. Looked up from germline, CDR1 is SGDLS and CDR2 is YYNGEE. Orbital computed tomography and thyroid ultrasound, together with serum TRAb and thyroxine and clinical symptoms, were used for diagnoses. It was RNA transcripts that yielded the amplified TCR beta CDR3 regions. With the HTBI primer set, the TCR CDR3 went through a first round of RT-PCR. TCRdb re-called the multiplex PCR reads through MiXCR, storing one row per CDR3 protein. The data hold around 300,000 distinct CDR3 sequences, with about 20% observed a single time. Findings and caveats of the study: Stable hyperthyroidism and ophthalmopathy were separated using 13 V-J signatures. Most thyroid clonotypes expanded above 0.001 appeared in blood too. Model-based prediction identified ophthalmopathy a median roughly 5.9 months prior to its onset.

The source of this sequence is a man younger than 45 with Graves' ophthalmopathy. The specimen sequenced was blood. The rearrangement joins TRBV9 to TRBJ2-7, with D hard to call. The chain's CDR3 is CASSVSGLSYEQYF. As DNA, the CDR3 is TGTGCCAGCAGCGTATCCGGATTATCCTACGAGCAGTACTTC.